What follows are 2 T cell receptor beta chains derived from one specimen sequenced in a study of T cells in Graves' hyperthyroidism and ophthalmopathy. Using RNA transcripts as the source, TCR beta CDR3 regions were amplified. The primer set for the first-round RT-PCR of the TCR CDR3 was HTBI. MiXCR, run by TCRdb on the multiplex PCR reads, gives a single entry per CDR3 protein. The sample gives 550,000 to 800,000 distinct CDR3 sequences, approximately 15% of which show up once; less than 20% is in the top ten. Sequencing was performed on blood. All receptors come from a man aged 50-59 years with Graves' hyperthyroidism.

There are many counts of this clonotype. This chain joins TRBV2 and TRBJ1-2; 8 bases line up with TRBD1. This CDR3 is built from 14 residues. Germline V gene data show CDR1 as SNHLY and CDR2 as FYNNEI. Trimming cost V 5 bases and J 5 bases; bases outside gene matches: 7. CDR3 sequence: CASSIRTGKYGYTF. The DNA of the CDR3 is TGTGCCAGCAGTATCCGGACAGGGAAGTATGGCTACACCTTC.

There are a few counts of this clonotype. The V gene is TRBV27, the J gene TRBJ1-2; no clear D gene. Germline CDR1 is MNHEY and CDR2 is SMNVEV (reference sequence). The CDR3 has 14 residues. V was pared by 3 bases and J by 3 bases, with 11 bases between. The CDR3 region is CASSFGRADYGYTF. The CDR3 DNA sequence: TGTGCCAGCAGTTTCGGGAGGGCCGACTATGGCTACACCTTC.